Described below is a single TCR beta chain sequence and its context. No cognate antigen has been identified for it. Base qualities are not provided; no much larger clone lies one nucleotide away. This entry belongs to a study of T-cell reconstitution after alpha-beta-depleted transplantation in children (dated by TCRdb to about 2016). Regarding the research as a whole: T-cell immune reconstitution after TCRalphabeta/CD19-depleted allogeneic hematopoietic cell transplantation in children was quantitatively tracked in the study by means of TCR repertoire profiling.

The library was built by means of PCR. Sequencer: Illumina HiSeq 2500. TCR library preparation used molecular barcoding, with unique molecular identifiers applied to normalize quantification of the TCRbeta repertoire. TCRdb took the public reads, trimmed them with fastp at Q25, ran MiXCR for clone calling and kept in-frame beta chains. All rows with the same CDR3 protein become a single entry with the most common DNA and genes. This sample holds 500,000 to 650,000 distinct CDR3 sequences; 10% to 15% were observed only once. The ten largest clones represent around 2.2% of the sample. The CDR3 numbers 13 residues from cysteine through phenylalanine. Only CDR3 DNA is held: 39 bases, read in frame from base 1. As encoded in the germline V gene, CDR1 is SGHAT while CDR2 is FQNNGV. Between the V and J ends, shortened by 4 bases and 4 bases respectively, the junction contains 10 bases. This specimen's treatment or condition label, per the study, means: allogeneic hematopoietic cell transplantation with graft depleted of TCRalphabeta T cells and CD19 B cells. The transplant recipients were children given TCRalphabeta/CD19-depleted allogeneic hematopoietic cell grafts.

Results and caveats for the whole study, not just this receptor: The frequencies of hyperexpanded clones fell over the following months, and after one year, T-cell counts and TCRbeta diversity were mostly attributed to newly produced T cells. The apparently early alphabetaT-cell count recovery about two months after transplant was reportedly dependent on only several hundred rapidly expanded clones derived from non-depleted graft cells. In some patients, the high TCRbeta diversity seen at day 60 was put down to recipient T cells and intrathymic progenitors that had survived conditioning.

The material was PBMCs, mostly from graft donor cells, obtained 360 days after TCRalphabeta/CD19-depleted stem cell transplant. This clonotype was sampled from a male patient younger than 18 who had a stem cell transplant for acute myeloid leukemia, so the T cells may come from the graft donor. The sequence is built from TRBV11-2 and TRBJ1-2; the D gene cannot be resolved reliably. The DNA sequence reads TGTGCCAGCAGCTCTTCCGGTAGCTATGGCTACACCTTC. It is translated as CASSSSGSYGYTF.